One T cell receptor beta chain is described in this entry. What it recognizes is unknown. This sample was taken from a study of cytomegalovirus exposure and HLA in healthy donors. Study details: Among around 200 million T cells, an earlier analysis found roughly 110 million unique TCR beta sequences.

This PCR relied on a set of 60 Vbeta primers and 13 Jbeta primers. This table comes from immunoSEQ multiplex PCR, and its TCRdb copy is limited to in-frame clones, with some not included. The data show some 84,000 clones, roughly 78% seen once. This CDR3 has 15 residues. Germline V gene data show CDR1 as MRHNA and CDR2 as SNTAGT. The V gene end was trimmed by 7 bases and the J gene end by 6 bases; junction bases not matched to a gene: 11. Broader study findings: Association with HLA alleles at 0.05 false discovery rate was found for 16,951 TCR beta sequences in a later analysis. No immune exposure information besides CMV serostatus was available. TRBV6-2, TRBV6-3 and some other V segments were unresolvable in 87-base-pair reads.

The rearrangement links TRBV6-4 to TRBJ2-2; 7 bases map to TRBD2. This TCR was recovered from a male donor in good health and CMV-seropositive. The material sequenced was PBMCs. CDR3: CASKGGGSVPGELFF. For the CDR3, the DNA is TGTGCCAGCAAGGGCGGCGGGAGTGTGCCCGGGGAGCTGTTTTTT.